These 27 T cell receptor beta chains were sequenced from one sample in a study of a mutant IDH1 vaccine in newly diagnosed glioma. Time point noted: week 35, safety follow-up. Every vaccine dose comprised 300 ug of mutant IDH1 20-mer peptide plus topical imiquimod. For these TCRs, the target antigens are not known. Libraries were prepared by immunoSEQ multiplex PCR; TCRdb keeps only in-frame clonotypes and omits some of them. The sample shows about 64,000 clones, roughly 68% of them seen only once. Material: PBMCs, obtained from a glioma patient whose treatment included an IDH1 peptide vaccine. The source is a man aged 45 to 65 with glioma.

This rearrangement joins TRBV6-1 to TRBJ2-7; tentative D call: TRBD1 (6 bases). This CDR3 spans 15 amino acids. Trimming left V 7 bases short and J 0 bases short, with 16 bases between. The germline CDR1 and CDR2 sequences are MNHNS and SASEGT. The DNA for the CDR3 is TGTGCCAGCACCCGTGACAGGTTTGACTCCTACGAGCAGTACTTC. As protein: CASTRDRFDSYEQYF.

The J gene is TRBJ2-5, the V gene TRBV29-1; D is ambiguous. The CDR3 runs 13 residues. V was pared by 4 bases and J by 5 bases, with 14 bases between. The germline gives CDR1 SQVTM, CDR2 ANQGSEA. CDR3 residues: CSVVLGSVETQYF. In DNA form, the CDR3 reads TGCAGCGTTGTCCTCGGGTCGGTGGAGACCCAGTACTTC.

This sequence joins TRBV18 and TRBJ1-3; D gene uncertain. CDR1 KGHSH and CDR2 LQKENI come from the germline V gene. The V end was cut by 5 bases, the J end by 0 bases, with 20 bases between. This CDR3 comprises 18 residues. The CDR3 bases are TGTGCCAGCTCATCGAAACTCAGCGGAGCGAGCTCTGGAAACACCATATATTTT. It codes for CASSSKLSGASSGNTIYF.

V gene TRBV10-2 combines with J gene TRBJ1-1; perhaps TRBD1 as D (6 bases). V shed 4 bases and J shed 0 bases, with 9 bases lying between them. The germline CDR1 and CDR2 sequences are WSHSY and SAAADI. The CDR3 loop spans 14 amino acids. The CDR3 region is CASSVNRVNTEAFF. The CDR3, as DNA: TGCGCCAGCAGTGTCAACAGGGTGAACACTGAAGCTTTCTTT.

By frequency in the sample, this clone is medium-sized. The rearrangement joins TRBV6-1 to TRBJ2-7, with D possibly being TRBD1 (5 bases). The V end was cut by 8 bases, the J end by 5 bases, with 16 bases between. CDR1 MNHNS and CDR2 SASEGT come from the germline V gene. This CDR3 is 13 amino acids long. This chain's CDR3 is CASRAGFKDEQYF. CDR3 nucleotide sequence: TGTGCCAGCCGGGCAGGGTTTAAGGACGAGCAGTACTTC.

The chain joins TRBV2 to TRBJ1-5; D uncertain. From germline, CDR1 is SNHLY and CDR2 FYNNEI. The CDR3 has 15 amino acids. Trimming removed 6 bases from V and 2 bases from J, with 14 bases in between. CDR3 sequence reads: CASSPPQRGNQPQHF. CDR3 nucleotide sequence: TGTGCCAGCAGCCCCCCCCAAAGAGGCAATCAGCCCCAGCATTTT.

V gene TRBV10-3 combines with J gene TRBJ1-5; weak D call: TRBD1 (6 bases). V lost 6 bases and J lost 7, with 19 bases in between. The length of the CDR3 is 15 residues. From germline, CDR1 is ENHRY and CDR2 SYGVKD. Here the CDR3 DNA reads TGTGCCATCAGCGGGGGGCAGGGCACGGAACAGCCCCAGCATTTT. As protein: CAISGGQGTEQPQHF.

The rearrangement joins TRBV5-1 to TRBJ1-1; 8 bases fit TRBD1. V was pared by 2 bases and J by 2 bases, with 2 bases of the junction left unmatched. The germline CDR1 and CDR2 sequences are SGHRS and YFSETQ. The CDR3 length is 14 residues. CDR3 loop: CASSFGTGNTEAFF. CDR3 nucleotides: TGCGCCAGCAGCTTCGGGACAGGCAACACTGAAGCTTTCTTT. Filled out from reference TRBV5-1 and TRBJ1-1, the complete variable domain reads KAGVTQTPRYLIKTRGQQVTLSCSPISGHRSVSWYQQTPGQGLQFLFEYFSETQRNKGNFPGRFSGRQFSNSRSEMNVSTLELGDSALYLCASSFGTGNTEAFFGQGTRLTVV.

J is TRBJ1-2 and V is TRBV19; 10 bases match TRBD1. Looked up from germline, CDR1 is LNHDA and CDR2 is SQIVND (reference sequence). Trimming at V came to 9 bases and at J to 5 bases, leaving 6 bases not matched to a gene. CDR3 length: 13 amino acids. CDR3 DNA: TGTGCCAGCTCGGGGACAGGGGTTTATGGCTACACCTTC. Translation gives CASSGTGVYGYTF.

The V and J genes are TRBV6-5 and TRBJ2-6; no definite D call. Between the trimmed V and J ends, which lost 4 bases and 4 bases, there was a span of 5 bases. Germline V gives CDR1 MNHEY, CDR2 SVGAGI. This CDR3 region has 13 residues. The CDR3 sequence: CASSSQGANVLTF. CDR3 coding DNA: TGTGCCAGCAGTTCACAGGGGGCCAACGTCCTGACTTTC.

The CDR3 reads CASSLSRDRGEKLFF. CDR3 nucleotide sequence: TGTGCCAGCAGCTTGAGCCGGGACAGGGGCGAAAAACTGTTTTTT. The genes are TRBV7-9 and TRBJ1-4, with TRBD1 matching 10 bases. The CDR3 is 15 amino acids. The V gene end was trimmed by 3 bases and the J gene end by 8 bases; junction bases not matched to a gene: 6. Looked up from germline, CDR1 is SEHNR and CDR2 is FQNEAQ (reference sequence).

This clone came up once. V and J are TRBV19 and TRBJ1-1; 7 bases are shared with TRBD1. Unmatched junction bases numbered 10, after V lost 3 bases and J lost 3 bases. Germline-derived CDR1 and CDR2 are LNHDA and SQIVND (reference sequence). The CDR3 runs to 16 residues. The CDR3 nucleotides are TGTGCCAGTAGTATTGTAAGGGGGCGTCAGGACACTGAAGCTTTCTTT. This sequence encodes CASSIVRGRQDTEAFF.

The chain recombines TRBV4-1 with TRBJ1-1, with D tentatively TRBD1 (6 bases). Germline V gives CDR1 MGHRA, CDR2 YSYEKL. The ends were cut back, 5 bases at V and 0 bases at J, with 13 bases in the middle. The CDR3 is 15 amino acids. CDR3 sequence reads: CASSAAQGLNTEAFF. The CDR3 DNA sequence: TGCGCCAGCAGCGCCGCCCAGGGGTTGAACACTGAAGCTTTCTTT.

V usage is TRBV5-5 and J usage is TRBJ2-7; 7 bases are shared with TRBD1. The CDR3 contains 13 residues. Germline V gene sequence: CDR1 SGHKS, CDR2 YYEKEE (reference sequence). The V segment lost 0 bases and the J segment 4 bases; nucleotides outside the gene matches: 1. The CDR3 DNA reads as TGTGCCAGCAGCTTGGACAGGGGTTACGAGCAGTACTTC. It specifies CASSLDRGYEQYF.

J is TRBJ2-1 and V is TRBV7-2; perhaps TRBD2 as D (7 bases). The ends were cut back, 2 bases at V and 4 bases at J, with 18 bases in the middle. The length of the CDR3 is 17 residues. From germline, CDR1 is SGHTA and CDR2 FQGNSA. The CDR3 is CASSLRTSRGLYNEQFF. In nucleotides, the CDR3 is TGTGCCAGCAGCTTACGAACGTCGCGGGGGCTATACAATGAGCAGTTCTTC.

In this sample, this clone turned up a few times. The chain combines TRBV25-1 with TRBJ1-2; possible D gene TRBD1, 6 bases. The V end lost 2 bases, the J end lost 8 bases, and 6 bases lay between the germline ends. The CDR3 is 11 amino acids. CDR1 and CDR2 (germline): MGHDK, SYGVNS. The CDR3 reads CASSEGQGYTF. The CDR3 nucleotides are TGTGCCAGCAGTGAAGGACAGGGCTACACCTTC.

The J gene is TRBJ1-5, the V gene TRBV2; D is perhaps TRBD1 (6 bases). V was pared by 6 bases and J by 6 bases, with 15 bases between. The CDR3 has 14 amino acids. Germline-derived CDR1 and CDR2 are SNHLY and FYNNEI. The CDR3 nucleotides are TGTGCCAGCAGCCCAGACAGGATTACTCAGCCCCAGCATTTT. Amino acid sequence: CASSPDRITQPQHF. Together with reference TRBV2 and TRBJ1-5, the CDR3 gives the full variable domain: EPEVTQTPSHQVTQMGQEVILRCVPISNHLYFYWYRQILGQKVEFLVSFYNNEISEKSEIFDDQFSVERPDGSNFTLKIRSTKLEDSAMYFCASSPDRITQPQHFGDGTRLSIL.

This clone has a single count. The CDR3 nucleotides read TGTGCCAGCAGTTGGACTAGCATCTACAATGAGCAGTTCTTC. Amino acid sequence: CASSWTSIYNEQFF. The chain carries TRBV6-1 and TRBJ2-1; 8 nucleotides match TRBD2. Germline CDR1 is MNHNS and CDR2 is SASEGT. CDR3 length equals 14 residues. Losses at the gene ends were 5 bases for V and 3 bases for J; bases not matched to a gene: 3.

The chain recombines TRBV25-1 with TRBJ2-5, with TRBD2 matching over 9 bases. This CDR3 has 15 residues. The germline gives CDR1 MGHDK, CDR2 SYGVNS. V lost 4 bases, J lost 5 bases, and 8 bases stayed unmatched. This CDR3 is CASSGLVAGAETQYF. CDR3 coding DNA: TGTGCCAGCAGTGGTTTGGTAGCGGGGGCCGAGACCCAGTACTTC.

The V call is TRBV4-3, the J call TRBJ1-1; D is unclear. The V end lost 0 bases, the J end lost 0 bases, and 11 bases lay between the germline ends. This CDR3 spans 16 amino acids. Germline V gives CDR1 LGHNA, CDR2 YSLEER. The CDR3 DNA is TGCGCCAGCAGCCAAGACGCAGTGGGAGTGAACACTGAAGCTTTCTTT. Protein sequence: CASSQDAVGVNTEAFF.

This chain links TRBV18 with TRBJ1-2; TRBD1 aligns across 8 bases. The V and J ends lost 3 bases and 4 bases, in that order; junction bases with no gene match: 1. Germline values: CDR1 KGHSH, CDR2 LQKENI. The CDR3 length is 13 residues. The CDR3 coding sequence is TGTGCCAGCTCACCTGGGACAGGCTATGGCTACACCTTC. Its translation is CASSPGTGYGYTF.

The genes are TRBV15 and TRBJ2-7; weak D call: TRBD1 (5 bases). Germline assignment: CDR1 LNHNV and CDR2 YYDKDF (reference sequence). The CDR3 spans 14 residues. The V end was cut by 4 bases, the J end by 2 bases, with 12 bases between. CDR3 in DNA: TGTGCCACCAGCACTAACCTAGGGGCCTACGAGCAGTACTTC. Its translation is CATSTNLGAYEQYF.

The chain couples TRBV5-4 to TRBJ1-1, with a possible D match to TRBD1 (5 bases). Trimming took off 3 bases at V and 3 bases at J, with 6 bases between the two ends. Germline loops: CDR1 SGHNT, CDR2 YYREEE (reference sequence). The CDR3 has 12 residues. CDR3 DNA: TGTGCCAGCAGCTCACAGGACACTGAAGCTTTCTTT. Amino acids: CASSSQDTEAFF.

The genes are TRBV4-1 and TRBJ2-7, with 15 bases lining up with TRBD2. The CDR3 has 17 amino acids. Germline V gene sequence: CDR1 MGHRA, CDR2 YSYEKL. J gave up 2 bases and V 5 bases, and 7 bases lay outside the gene matches. CDR3: CASSTRTSGGATYEQYF. In DNA form, the CDR3 reads TGCGCCAGCAGCACCCGGACTAGCGGGGGGGCTACCTACGAGCAGTACTTC.

V is TRBV7-2 and J is TRBJ2-5; tentatively, D is TRBD2 (6 bases). V lost 0 bases and J lost 5, with 10 bases in between. The germline CDR1 and CDR2 sequences are SGHTA and FQGNSA. This CDR3 is 14 amino acids long. The CDR3 region has the DNA TGTGCCAGCAGCTTAGCGCTAGGGACTGAGACCCAGTACTTC. Translation gives CASSLALGTETQYF.

This sequence joins TRBV14 and TRBJ2-2, with a tentative D call TRBD1 (6 bases). V lost 2 bases, J lost 6 bases, and 7 bases lay in between. Germline lookup yields CDR1 SGHDN and CDR2 FVKESK. The CDR3 is 13 amino acids. The CDR3 protein is CASSQWTAGELFF. Written as DNA, the CDR3 is TGTGCCAGCAGCCAATGGACAGCCGGGGAGCTGTTTTTT.

This chain uses TRBV6-1 with TRBJ1-5; D remains ambiguous. Looked up from germline, CDR1 is MNHNS and CDR2 is SASEGT. Trimming removed 8 bases from V and 1 base from J, with 15 bases in between. The CDR3 contains 15 residues. The CDR3 loop reads CASGRVVSSNQPQHF. The CDR3 region has the DNA TGTGCCAGCGGGCGGGTAGTAAGCAGCAATCAGCCCCAGCATTTT.